The 15 T cell receptor beta chains in this list originate from one sample, sequenced in a study of blood T cell repertoires in COVID-19 (dated by TCRdb to about 2020). Receptor libraries were prepared by the immunoSEQ multiplex PCR assay. TCRdb took over this immuneACCESS table, retaining in-frame rearrangements with V and J assigned. Such tables are incomplete; in checked studies, under half of the missing clones stem from an unresolved V gene, and the remainder is unexplained. Recorded for this sample are about 380,000 clones; 81% of them occurred a single time. 1.1% of the sample rests with the top ten. Sequenced input: peripheral blood. These receptor sequences come from a human donor with acute or convalescent COVID-19. The donor label of this sample is uncertain.

This rearrangement joins TRBV28 to TRBJ1-2, with 9 positions matching TRBD1. From germline, CDR1 is MDHEN and CDR2 SYDVKM. After removal of 6 bases from V and 0 bases from J, the junction contained 8 bases not matched to a gene. This CDR3 is built from 16 residues. CDR3 DNA: TGTGCCAGCAGCAAACAGGGGGCGGGGGCTAACTATGGCTACACCTTC. Residues: CASSKQGAGANYGYTF.

This chain links TRBV9 with TRBJ1-5; D is possibly TRBD1 (6 bases). CDR1 and CDR2 (germline): SGDLS, YYNGEE. The length of the CDR3 is 15 residues. The germline V and J ends were trimmed by 0 bases and 6 bases, with 13 bases remaining between them. The DNA of the CDR3 is TGTGCCAGCAGCGTAGATGACAGGTACTCTCAGCCCCAGCATTTT. Translating it yields CASSVDDRYSQPQHF.

This chain joins TRBV4-1 and TRBJ1-5; the match to TRBD1 covers 8 bases. Germline V gene lookup returns CDR1 MGHRA and CDR2 YSYEKL. The J segment lost 10 bases and the V segment lost 3 bases, leaving 11 bases of the junction unmatched. There are 15 residues in the CDR3. The CDR3 DNA is TGCGCCAGCAGCCACCCCGGGACAGGAGATTTTCCCCAGCATTTT. Residues: CASSHPGTGDFPQHF.

There are a few counts of this clone. V and J are TRBV4-2 and TRBJ1-2; 8 positions agree with TRBD1. The CDR3 spans 15 residues. CDR1 and CDR2 (germline): LGHNA, YNFKEQ. V was pared by 3 bases and J by 6 bases, with 9 bases of the junction left unmatched. Written as DNA, the CDR3 is TGTGCCAGCAGCCAGGACAGGGACCGGAGGAATGGCTACACCTTC. Amino acid sequence: CASSQDRDRRNGYTF.

The chain links TRBV19 to TRBJ1-2; 7 nucleotides align to TRBD1. In germline, CDR1 is LNHDA, CDR2 SQIVND (reference sequence). This CDR3 is built from 13 residues. With V trimmed by 4 bases and J by 14 bases, 13 bases remained unmatched. The CDR3 DNA is TGTGCCAGTAGTAGGGGACAGAACTCATTGCCAACCTTC. Translation gives CASSRGQNSLPTF.

The J gene is TRBJ2-1, the V gene TRBV11-2, with a possible D match to TRBD1 (6 bases). The CDR3 length is 14 residues. V was cut by 1 base and J by 7 bases, with 11 bases left in between. The V gene's germline CDR1 is SGHAT and CDR2 FQNNGV. CDR3 in DNA: TGTGCCAGCAGCTTAGTTGGGACATATAATGAGCAGTTCTTC. This encodes CASSLVGTYNEQFF.

The J gene is TRBJ1-1, the V gene TRBV19, with D unclear. The CDR3 loop spans 14 amino acids. Between the trimmed V and J ends, which lost 6 bases and 2 bases, there was a span of 13 bases. Germline V gene sequence: CDR1 LNHDA, CDR2 SQIVND (reference sequence). The CDR3 loop is CASRTRPVNTEAFF. The CDR3 nucleotides read TGTGCCAGTAGGACCAGGCCGGTAAACACTGAAGCTTTCTTT.

This sequence joins TRBV5-1 and TRBJ1-2; 9 nucleotides match TRBD1. The CDR3 sequence is 15 residues long. The V gene end was trimmed by 4 bases and the J gene end by 8 bases; junction bases not matched to a gene: 12. Per germline, CDR1 SGHRS and CDR2 YFSETQ. CDR3 coding DNA: TGCGCCAGCAGCCCCGATGGAAACAGGGGGCCCGGCTACACCTTC. Protein sequence: CASSPDGNRGPGYTF.

Notes on this clone: The sample holds other DNA sequences that translate to the same CDR3. The rearrangement joins TRBV7-2 to TRBJ2-5; the match to TRBD2 covers 15 bases. Germline loops: CDR1 SGHTA, CDR2 FQGNSA. V gave up 5 bases and J gave up 2 bases; unmatched junction bases: 3. This CDR3 comprises 16 residues. The CDR3 loop reads CASSKGLAGGQETQYF. CDR3 DNA: TGTGCCAGCAGCAAGGGACTAGCGGGAGGTCAAGAGACCCAGTACTTC.

The chain employs TRBV30 and TRBJ2-5; D ambiguous. Germline values: CDR1 GTSNPN, CDR2 SVGIG (reference sequence). The CDR3 is made up of 13 amino acids. V lost 3 bases to trimming and J lost 2 bases, with 10 bases between them. The CDR3 nucleotides are TGTGCCTGGAGAGACGACTGGCAAGAGACCCAGTACTTC. Translated, it gives CAWRDDWQETQYF.

CDR3 region: CASSYTRGGFDEQYF. CDR3 DNA: TGTGCCAGCAGTTATACCCGGGGGGGCTTCGACGAGCAGTACTTC. The rearrangement joins TRBV27 to TRBJ2-7, with 8 bases lining up with TRBD2. V trimming: 4 bases; J trimming: 5 bases; junction bases outside the gene matches: 10. The CDR3 is 15 residues long. Germline values: CDR1 MNHEY, CDR2 SMNVEV (reference sequence).

The table lists this clone with a count of one. The CDR3 loop is CASSYRGGQPQHF. The CDR3 bases are TGTGCCAGCAGTTATCGAGGGGGTCAGCCCCAGCATTTT. The rearrangement uses TRBV7-2 and TRBJ1-5, with TRBD1 as a possible D gene (6 bases). V lost 6 bases to trimming and J lost 6 bases, with 12 bases between them. The CDR3 sequence is 13 residues long. Germline CDR1 reads SGHTA; CDR2 reads FQGNSA.

This clone came up a few times. V and J are TRBV3-1 (or the pseudogene TRBV3-2) and TRBJ1-5; D not certain. The V gene's germline CDR1 is LGHDT and CDR2 YNNKEL (reference sequence). Trimming took off 4 bases at V and 0 bases at J, with 16 bases between the two ends. The CDR3 has 17 amino acids. The CDR3, as DNA: TGTGCCAGCAGCCCACAGAGATTGGGAGTTAGCAATCAGCCCCAGCATTTT. Translated, it gives CASSPQRLGVSNQPQHF.

The chain is built from TRBV30 and TRBJ2-2; 8 bases line up with TRBD2. The germline CDR1 and CDR2 sequences are GTSNPN and SVGIG (reference sequence). V lost 2 bases, J lost 6 bases, and 5 bases stayed unmatched. CDR3 size: 14 residues. In nucleotides, the CDR3 is TGTGCCTGGAGTCCGACTAGCGTCGCCGGGGAGCTGTTTTTT. As protein: CAWSPTSVAGELFF.

The J gene is TRBJ2-1, the V gene TRBV11-2, with 7 bases lining up with TRBD1. The CDR3 length is 15 residues. The J segment lost 6 bases and the V segment lost 4 bases, leaving 9 bases of the junction unmatched. Germline lookup yields CDR1 SGHAT and CDR2 FQNNGV. The CDR3 DNA reads TGTGCCAGCAGCTCGCAGACAGGGACGGGCAATGAGCAGTTCTTC. As protein: CASSSQTGTGNEQFF.